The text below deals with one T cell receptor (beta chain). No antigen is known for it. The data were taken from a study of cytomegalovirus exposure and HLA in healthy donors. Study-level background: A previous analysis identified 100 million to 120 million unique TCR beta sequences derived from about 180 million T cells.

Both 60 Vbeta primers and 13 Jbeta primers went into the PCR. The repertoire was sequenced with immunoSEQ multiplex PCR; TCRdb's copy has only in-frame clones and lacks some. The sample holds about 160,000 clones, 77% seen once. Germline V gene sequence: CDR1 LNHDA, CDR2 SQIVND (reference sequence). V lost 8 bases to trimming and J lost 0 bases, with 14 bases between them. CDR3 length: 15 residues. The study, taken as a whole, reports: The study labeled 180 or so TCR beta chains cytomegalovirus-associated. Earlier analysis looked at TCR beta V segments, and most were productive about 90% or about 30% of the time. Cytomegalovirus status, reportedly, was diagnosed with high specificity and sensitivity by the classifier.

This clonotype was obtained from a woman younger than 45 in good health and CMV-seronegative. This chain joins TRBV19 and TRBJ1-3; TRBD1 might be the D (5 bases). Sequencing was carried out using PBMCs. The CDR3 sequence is CASAAGPISGNTIYF. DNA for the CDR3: TGTGCCAGTGCCGCAGGGCCCATCTCTGGAAACACCATATATTTT.